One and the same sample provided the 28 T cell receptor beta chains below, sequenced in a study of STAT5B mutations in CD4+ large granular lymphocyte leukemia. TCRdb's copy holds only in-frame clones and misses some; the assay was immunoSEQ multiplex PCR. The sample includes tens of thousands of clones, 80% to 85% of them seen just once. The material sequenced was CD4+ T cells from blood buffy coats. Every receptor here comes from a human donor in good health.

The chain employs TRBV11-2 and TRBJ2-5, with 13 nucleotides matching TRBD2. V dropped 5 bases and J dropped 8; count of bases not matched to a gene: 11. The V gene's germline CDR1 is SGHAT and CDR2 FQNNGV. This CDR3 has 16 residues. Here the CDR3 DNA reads TGTGCCAGCAGCATCCGGACTAGCGGGGGCCTCGGTACCCAGTACTTC. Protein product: CASSIRTSGGLGTQYF.

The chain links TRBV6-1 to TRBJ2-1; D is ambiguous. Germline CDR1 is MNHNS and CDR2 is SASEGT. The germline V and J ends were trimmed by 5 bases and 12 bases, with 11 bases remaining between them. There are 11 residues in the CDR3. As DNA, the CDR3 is TGTGCCAGCAGTTTGAGCTATGTGCAGTTCTTC. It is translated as CASSLSYVQFF.

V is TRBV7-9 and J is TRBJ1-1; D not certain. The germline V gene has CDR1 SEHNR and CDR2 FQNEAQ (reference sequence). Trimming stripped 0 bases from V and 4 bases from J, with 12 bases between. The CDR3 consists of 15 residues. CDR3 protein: CASSLAWGEGTEAFF. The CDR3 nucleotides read TGTGCCAGCAGCTTAGCGTGGGGTGAGGGCACTGAAGCTTTCTTT.

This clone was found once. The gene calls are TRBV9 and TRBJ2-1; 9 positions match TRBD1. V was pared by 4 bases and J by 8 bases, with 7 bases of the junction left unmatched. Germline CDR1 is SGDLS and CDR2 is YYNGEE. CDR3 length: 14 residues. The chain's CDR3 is CASSLQTGGDEQFF. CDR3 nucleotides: TGTGCCAGCAGCCTACAGACAGGGGGGGATGAGCAGTTCTTC.

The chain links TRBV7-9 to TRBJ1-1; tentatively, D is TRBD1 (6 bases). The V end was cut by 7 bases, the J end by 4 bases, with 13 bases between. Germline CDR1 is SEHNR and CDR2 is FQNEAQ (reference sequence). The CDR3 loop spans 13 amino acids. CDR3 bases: TGTGCCAGCACCCCAGGGGTGGGCACTGAAGCTTTCTTT. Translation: CASTPGVGTEAFF.

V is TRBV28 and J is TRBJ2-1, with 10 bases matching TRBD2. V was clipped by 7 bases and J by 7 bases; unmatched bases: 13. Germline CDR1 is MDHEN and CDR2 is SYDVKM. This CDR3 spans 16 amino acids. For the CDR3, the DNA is TGTGCCAGCATGGGGGCCGGGACTAGCGAACAAAATGAGCAGTTCTTC. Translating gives CASMGAGTSEQNEQFF. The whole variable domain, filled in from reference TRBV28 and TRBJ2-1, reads DVKVTQSSRYLVKRTGEKVFLECVQDMDHENMFWYRQDPGLGLRLIYFSYDVKMKEKGDIPEGYSVSREKKERFSLILESASTNQTSMYLCASMGAGTSEQNEQFFGPGTRLTVL.

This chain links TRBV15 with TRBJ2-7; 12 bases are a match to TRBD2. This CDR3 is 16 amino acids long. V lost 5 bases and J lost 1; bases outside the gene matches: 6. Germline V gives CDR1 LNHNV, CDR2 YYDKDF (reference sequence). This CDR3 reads CATSPRLAGVSYEQYF. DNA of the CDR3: TGTGCCACCAGCCCTCGACTAGCGGGGGTTTCCTACGAGCAGTACTTC.

CDR3 region: CSVAPGAQETQYF. The CDR3 coding sequence is TGCAGCGTAGCCCCGGGGGCCCAAGAGACCCAGTACTTC. This rearrangement joins TRBV29-1 to TRBJ2-5; D may be TRBD1 or TRBD2 (6 bases each). The CDR3 totals 13 residues. The germline V and J ends were trimmed by 6 bases and 1 base, with 12 bases remaining between them. The V gene's germline CDR1 is SQVTM and CDR2 ANQGSEA.

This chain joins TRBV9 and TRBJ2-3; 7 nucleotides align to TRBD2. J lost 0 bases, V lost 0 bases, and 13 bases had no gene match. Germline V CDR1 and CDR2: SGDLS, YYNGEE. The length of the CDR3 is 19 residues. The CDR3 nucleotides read TGTGCCAGCAGCGTAGACCTGGGGGGGATGGGATTTAGCACAGATACGCAGTATTTT. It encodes CASSVDLGGMGFSTDTQYF.

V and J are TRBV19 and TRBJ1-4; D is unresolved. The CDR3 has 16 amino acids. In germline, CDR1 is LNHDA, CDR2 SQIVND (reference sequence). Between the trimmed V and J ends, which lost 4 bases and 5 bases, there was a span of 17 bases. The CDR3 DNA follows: TGTGCCAGTAGTAATACGAGGCGGAAACTAAATGAAAAACTGTTTTTT. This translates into CASSNTRRKLNEKLFF.

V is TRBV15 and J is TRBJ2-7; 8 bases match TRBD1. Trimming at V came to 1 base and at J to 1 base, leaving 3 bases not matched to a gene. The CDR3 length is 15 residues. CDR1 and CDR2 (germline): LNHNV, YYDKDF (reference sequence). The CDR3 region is CATSRARDRSYEQYF. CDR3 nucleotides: TGTGCCACCAGCAGAGCCCGGGACAGGTCCTACGAGCAGTACTTC.

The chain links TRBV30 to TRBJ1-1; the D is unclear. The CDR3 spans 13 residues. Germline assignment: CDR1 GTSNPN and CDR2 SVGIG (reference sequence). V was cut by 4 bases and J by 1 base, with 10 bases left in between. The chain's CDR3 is CAWTELRNTEAFF. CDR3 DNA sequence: TGTGCCTGGACAGAGCTAAGGAACACTGAAGCTTTCTTT. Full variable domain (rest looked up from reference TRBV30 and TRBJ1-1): SQTIHQWPATLVQPVGSPLSLECTVEGTSNPNLYWYRQAAGRGLQLLFYSVGIGQISSEVPQNLSASRPQDRQFILSSKKLLLSDSGFYLCAWTELRNTEAFFGQGTRLTVV.

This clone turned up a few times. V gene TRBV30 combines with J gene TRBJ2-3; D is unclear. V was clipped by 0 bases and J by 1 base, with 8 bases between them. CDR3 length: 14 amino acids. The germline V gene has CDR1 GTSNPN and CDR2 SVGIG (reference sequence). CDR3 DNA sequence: TGTGCCTGGAGTGTGGGCTCGCGCACAGATACGCAGTATTTT. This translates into CAWSVGSRTDTQYF.

For the CDR3, the DNA is TGTGCCAGCAGTTTGAGCGGGCCCCCCTACGAGCAGTACTTC. Its translation: CASSLSGPPYEQYF. The rearrangement links TRBV6-6 to TRBJ2-7; the D gene is possibly TRBD2 (6 bases). This CDR3 comprises 14 residues. V lost 4 bases and J 2 bases, leaving 12 bases between the germline ends. Looked up from germline, CDR1 is MNHNY and CDR2 is SVGAGI (reference sequence).

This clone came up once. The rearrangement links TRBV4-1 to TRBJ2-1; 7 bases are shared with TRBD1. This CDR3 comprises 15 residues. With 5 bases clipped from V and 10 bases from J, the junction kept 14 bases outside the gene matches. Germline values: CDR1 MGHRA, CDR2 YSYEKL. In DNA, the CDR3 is TGCGCCAGCAGCACCCGAGGGGGCCAGCCTACCGAGCAGTTCTTC. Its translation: CASSTRGGQPTEQFF.

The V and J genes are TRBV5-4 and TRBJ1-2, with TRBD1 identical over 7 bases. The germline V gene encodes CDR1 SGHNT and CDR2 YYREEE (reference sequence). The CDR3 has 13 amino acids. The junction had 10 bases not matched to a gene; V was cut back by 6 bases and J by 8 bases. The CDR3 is CASTTRGQGGYTF. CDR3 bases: TGTGCCAGCACGACAAGGGGGCAGGGAGGCTACACCTTC.

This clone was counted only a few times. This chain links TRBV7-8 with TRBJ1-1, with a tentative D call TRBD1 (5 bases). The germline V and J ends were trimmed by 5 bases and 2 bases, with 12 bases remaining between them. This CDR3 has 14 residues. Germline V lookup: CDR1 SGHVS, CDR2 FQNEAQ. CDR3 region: CASSPPGPNTEAFF. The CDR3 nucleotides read TGTGCCAGCAGCCCCCCGGGACCCAACACTGAAGCTTTCTTT. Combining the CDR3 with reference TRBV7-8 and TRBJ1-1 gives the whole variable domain GAGVSQSPRYKVAKRGQDVALRCDPISGHVSLFWYQQALGQGPEFLTYFQNEAQLDKSGLPSDRFFAERPEGSVSTLKIQRTQQEDSAVYLCASSPPGPNTEAFFGQGTRLTVV.

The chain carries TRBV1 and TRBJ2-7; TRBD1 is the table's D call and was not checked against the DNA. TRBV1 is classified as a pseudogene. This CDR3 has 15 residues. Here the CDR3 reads CTSSQGTPTSYEQYF. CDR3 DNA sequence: TGCACCAGCAGCCAAGGTACCCCGACAAGCTACGAGCAGTACTTC.

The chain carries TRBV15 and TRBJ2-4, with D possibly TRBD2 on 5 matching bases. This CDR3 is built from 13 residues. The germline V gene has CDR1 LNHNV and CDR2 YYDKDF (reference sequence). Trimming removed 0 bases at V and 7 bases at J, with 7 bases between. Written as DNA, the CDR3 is TGTGCCACCAGCAGAGAGCGGACTAACATTCAGTACTTC. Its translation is CATSRERTNIQYF. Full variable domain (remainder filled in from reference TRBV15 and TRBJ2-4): DAMVIQNPRYQVTQFGKPVTLSCSQTLNHNVMYWYQQKSSQAPKLLFHYYDKDFNNEADTPDNFQSRRPNTSFCFLDIRSPGLGDTAMYLCATSRERTNIQYFGAGTRLSVL.

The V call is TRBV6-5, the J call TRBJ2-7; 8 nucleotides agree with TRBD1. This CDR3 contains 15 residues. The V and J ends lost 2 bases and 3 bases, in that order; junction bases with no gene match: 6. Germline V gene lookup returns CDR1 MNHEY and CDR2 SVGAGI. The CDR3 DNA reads TGTGCCAGCAGTTACCGACAGGGGTACAACTACGAGCAGTACTTC. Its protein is CASSYRQGYNYEQYF.

The chain's CDR3 is CASSLPFTSTDTQYF. In DNA form, the CDR3 reads TGTGCCAGCAGCTTACCTTTCACGAGCACAGATACGCAGTATTTT. The genes are TRBV13 and TRBJ2-3; D gene ambiguous. Trimming cost V 2 bases and J 0 bases, with 9 bases left between them. Germline CDR1 reads PRHDT; CDR2 reads FYEKMQ (reference sequence). CDR3 size: 15 residues.

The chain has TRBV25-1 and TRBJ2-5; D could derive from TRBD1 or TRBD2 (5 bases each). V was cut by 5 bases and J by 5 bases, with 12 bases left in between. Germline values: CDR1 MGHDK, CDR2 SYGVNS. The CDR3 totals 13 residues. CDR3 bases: TGTGCCAGCAGTATCCGGGACGGGGAGACCCAGTACTTC. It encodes CASSIRDGETQYF.

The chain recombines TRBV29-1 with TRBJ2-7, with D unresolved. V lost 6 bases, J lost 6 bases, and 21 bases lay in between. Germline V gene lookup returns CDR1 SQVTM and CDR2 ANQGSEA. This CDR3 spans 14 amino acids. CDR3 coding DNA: TGCAGCGTCGTGGTGCGGACGCCTTCGGGCGAGCAGTACTTC. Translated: CSVVVRTPSGEQYF.

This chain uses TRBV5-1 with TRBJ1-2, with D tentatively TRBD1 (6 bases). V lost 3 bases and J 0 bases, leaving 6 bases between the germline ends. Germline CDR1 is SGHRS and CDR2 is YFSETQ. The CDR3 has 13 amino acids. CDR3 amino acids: CASSWTANYGYTF. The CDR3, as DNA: TGCGCCAGCAGCTGGACAGCTAACTATGGCTACACCTTC.

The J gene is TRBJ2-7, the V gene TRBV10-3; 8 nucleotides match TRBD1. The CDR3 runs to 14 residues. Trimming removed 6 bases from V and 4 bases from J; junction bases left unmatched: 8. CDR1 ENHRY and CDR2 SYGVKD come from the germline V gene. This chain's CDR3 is CAISGPGGPYEQYF. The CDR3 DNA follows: TGTGCCATCAGCGGCCCAGGGGGCCCATACGAGCAGTACTTC.

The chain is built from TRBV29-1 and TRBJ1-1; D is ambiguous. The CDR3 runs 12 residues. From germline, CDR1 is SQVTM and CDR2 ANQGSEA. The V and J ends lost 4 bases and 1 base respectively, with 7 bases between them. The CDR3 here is CSVVGQNTEAFF. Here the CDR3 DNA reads TGCAGCGTTGTCGGGCAGAACACTGAAGCTTTCTTT.

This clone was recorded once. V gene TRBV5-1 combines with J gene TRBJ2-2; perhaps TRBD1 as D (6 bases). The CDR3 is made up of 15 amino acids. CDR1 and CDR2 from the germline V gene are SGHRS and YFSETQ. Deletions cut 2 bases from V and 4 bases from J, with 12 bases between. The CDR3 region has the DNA TGCGCCAGCAGCTTACAGGGCCGGCGCACCGGGGAGCTGTTTTTT. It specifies CASSLQGRRTGELFF.

CDR3 in DNA: TGTGCCAGCACCTACGGGGCAGATACGCAGTATTTT. This translates into CASTYGADTQYF. The chain links TRBV5-6 to TRBJ2-3, with a possible D match to TRBD2 (5 bases). Germline V gives CDR1 SGHDT, CDR2 YYEEEE. V was cut by 6 bases and J by 4 bases, with 9 bases left in between. The CDR3 extends over 12 amino acids.